Listed below are T cell receptor beta chains from one sample, sequenced in a study of blood T cells in healthy people across ages. Using its own MiXCR run on the 5' RACE reads, TCRdb lists one record per CDR3 protein. This table has about a million distinct CDR3 sequences, 35% to 45% appearing once. Sample: blood. The receptors originated from a man younger than 35 in good health. Each CDR3 is given with its conserved first and last residue. A D gene is named only where the DNA matches it firmly. Rows give clone size only sometimes, using once, few, many, or a class for an expanded clone.

v_gene,abundance,d_gene,j_gene,CDR3aa,CDR3nt
TRBV12-3/TRBV12-4,NA,NA,TRBJ1-4,CASSLSLGTNEKLFF,TGTGCCAGCAGTTTATCACTTGGGACTAATGAAAAACTGTTTTTT
TRBV5-1,few,NA,TRBJ1-1,CASSLIGADTEAFF,TGCGCCAGCAGCTTGATTGGGGCGGACACTGAAGCTTTCTTT
TRBV11-2,few,NA,TRBJ2-7,CASSLVLEPNYEQYF,TGTGCCAGCAGCTTAGTACTGGAGCCTAACTACGAGCAGTACTTC
TRBV4-1,many,NA,TRBJ2-3,CASSQGAYPADTQYF,TGCGCCAGCAGCCAAGGGGCCTATCCAGCAGATACGCAGTATTTT
TRBV20-1,NA,NA,TRBJ2-3,CSAMWGRSLPDTQYF,TGCAGTGCTATGTGGGGGCGGTCCCTCCCGGATACGCAGTATTTT
TRBV12-3/TRBV12-4,NA,TRBD1,TRBJ1-2,CASNHRGIMSGYGYTF,TGTGCCAGCAACCACAGGGGGATAATGTCGGGATATGGCTACACCTTC
TRBV5-6,once,TRBD1,TRBJ1-1,CASGRQGGTEAFF,TGTGCCAGCGGAAGACAGGGAGGAACTGAAGCTTTCTTT
TRBV4-1,few,TRBD2,TRBJ2-5,CASSHPGLAKQETQYF,TGCGCCAGCAGCCACCCAGGACTAGCTAAACAAGAGACCCAGTACTTC
TRBV5-5,NA,NA,TRBJ1-2,CASSLYLTDGYTF,TGTGCCAGCAGCTTGTATCTAACGGATGGCTACACCTTC
TRBV2,few,TRBD1,TRBJ1-6,CASSEDRGYNSPLHF,TGTGCCAGCAGTGAAGACAGGGGATATAATTCACCCCTCCACTTT
TRBV7-2,many,NA,TRBJ2-3,CASSFGQRTDTQYF,TGTGCCAGCAGCTTCGGACAGCGCACAGATACGCAGTATTTT
TRBV5-1,many,NA,TRBJ2-3,CASSLDGSDTQYF,TGCGCCAGCAGCTTGGACGGGTCAGATACGCAGTATTTT
TRBV5-1,many,NA,TRBJ2-4,CASSLTRGNIQYF,TGCGCCAGCAGCTTGACTAGGGGGAACATTCAGTACTTC
TRBV27,few,NA,TRBJ2-1,CASSTTGTLNNEQFF,TGTGCCAGCAGTACCACCGGGACTTTGAACAATGAGCAGTTCTTC
TRBV9,few,NA,TRBJ2-7,CASSPAGPGSYNEQYF,TGTGCCAGCAGCCCCGCGGGTCCAGGCTCCTACAATGAGCAGTACTTC
TRBV7-9,few,NA,TRBJ1-5,CASSLGSGLDQPQHF,TGTGCCAGCAGCTTAGGGTCGGGGTTGGATCAGCCCCAGCATTTT
TRBV24-1,NA,NA,TRBJ2-3,CAAQSADTQYF,TGTGCCGCCCAGTCGGCAGATACGCAGTATTTT
TRBV28,few,TRBD2,TRBJ2-3,CASSWGFVAGGSDTQYF,TGTGCCAGCAGTTGGGGTTTCGTTGCGGGGGGCTCAGATACGCAGTATTTT
TRBV5-1,few,TRBD1,TRBJ2-3,CASSSTGQGSTDTQYF,TGCGCCAGCAGCTCCACGGGACAGGGGAGCACAGATACGCAGTATTTT
TRBV20-1,NA,TRBD2,TRBJ2-3,CSAERLAGASSTDTQYF,TGCAGTGCTGAGCGACTAGCGGGGGCCTCTAGCACAGATACGCAGTATTTT